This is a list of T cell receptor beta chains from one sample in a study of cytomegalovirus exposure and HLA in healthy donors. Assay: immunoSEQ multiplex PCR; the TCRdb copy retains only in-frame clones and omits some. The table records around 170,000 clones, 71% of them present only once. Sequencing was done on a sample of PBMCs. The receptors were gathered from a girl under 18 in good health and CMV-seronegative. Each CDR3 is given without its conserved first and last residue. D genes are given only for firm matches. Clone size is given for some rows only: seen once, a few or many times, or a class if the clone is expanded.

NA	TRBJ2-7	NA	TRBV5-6	ASSPGLGTYEQY
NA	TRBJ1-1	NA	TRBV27	ASSLDGNTEAF
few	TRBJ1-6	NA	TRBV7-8	ASSLGQGPPYNSPLH
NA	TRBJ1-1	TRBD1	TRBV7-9	ASSFHRGPSNMNTEAF
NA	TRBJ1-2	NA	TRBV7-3	ASSKEAAYGYT
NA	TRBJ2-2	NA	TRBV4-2	ASSQRAGFENTGELF
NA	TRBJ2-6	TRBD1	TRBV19	ASSPQGAQSGANVLT
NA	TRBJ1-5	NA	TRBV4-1	ASSHGGGSNQPQH
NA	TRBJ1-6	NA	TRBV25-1	ASSPLTAYNSPLH
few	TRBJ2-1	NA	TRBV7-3	ASSSNGDRSNEQF
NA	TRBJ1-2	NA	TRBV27	ASSLSGRGGVDT
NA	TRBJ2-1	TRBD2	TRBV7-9	ASSSSGVPYNEQF
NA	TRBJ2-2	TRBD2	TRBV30	ASASGGYTGELF
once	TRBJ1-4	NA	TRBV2	ASRREGVANEKLF
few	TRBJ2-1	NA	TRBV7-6	ASSLVGGYNEQF
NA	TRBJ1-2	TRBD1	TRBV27	ASSDREPSDGYT
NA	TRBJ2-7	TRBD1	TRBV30	ACLGTGSYEQY
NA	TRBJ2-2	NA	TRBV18	ASSGQVNTGELF
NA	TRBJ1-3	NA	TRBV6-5	ASSYGGTGNTIY
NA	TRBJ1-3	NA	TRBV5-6	ASSLGLSGNTIY
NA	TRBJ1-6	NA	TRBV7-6	ASSLGGRGGNSPLH
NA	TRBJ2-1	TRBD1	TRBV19	ASAGTGGNEQF
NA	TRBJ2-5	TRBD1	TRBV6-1	ASRFTGEETQY
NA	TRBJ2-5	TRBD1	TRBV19	ASSMWDREAQY
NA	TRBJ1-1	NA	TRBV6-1	ATQGNTEAF
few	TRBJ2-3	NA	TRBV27	ASSLLGVRTDTQY
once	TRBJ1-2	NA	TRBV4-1	ASSREGGAEGYT
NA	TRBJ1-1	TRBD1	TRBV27	ASSLSRQGTEAF